One and the same sample provided the 2 T cell receptor beta chains below, sequenced in a study of blood T cell repertoires in COVID-19. Sequenced by immunoSEQ multiplex PCR; TCRdb stores in-frame clones only, minus some. The top ten clones hold just over 9.5% of a sample with approximately 340,000 clones, roughly 89% of them seen once. The specimen sequenced was peripheral blood. These receptors were collected from a man aged 25 to 40 with COVID-19, enrolled during active disease.

The chain couples TRBV7-9 to TRBJ2-1; 9 bases match TRBD2. The J segment lost 2 bases and the V segment lost 3 bases, leaving 8 bases of the junction unmatched. CDR1 SEHNR and CDR2 FQNEAQ come from the germline V gene (reference sequence). The CDR3 is 17 residues long. Written as DNA, the CDR3 is TGTGCCAGCAGCTTGGGGGCGGGAGGGACTCCCTACAATGAGCAGTTCTTC. This gives the protein CASSLGAGGTPYNEQFF.

Written as DNA, the CDR3 is TGCACCAGCAGCCAACGAGGTCAGAGCAATCAGCCCCAGCATTTT. This sequence encodes CTSSQRGQSNQPQHF. The rearrangement links TRBV1 to TRBJ1-5. TRBV1 is tagged as a pseudogene. The CDR3 extends over 15 amino acids.